These 18 T cell receptor beta chains share one sample of origin, sequenced in a study of memory CD4+ T cells and cytomegalovirus serostatus. Single viable CD3+CD4+CD8-CD45RO+ cells were sorted as the memory CD4+ T cells. Some clones are missing from TCRdb's copy, which holds only in-frame ones; the method was immunoSEQ multiplex PCR. The data contain around 50,000 clones, about 81% of them singletons. Sequenced sample: memory CD4+ T cells from blood. The receptors shown here come from an adult in good health and CMV-seronegative.

The chain uses TRBV2 and TRBJ2-7; tentatively, D is TRBD1 or TRBD2 (5 bases each). Germline V lookup: CDR1 SNHLY, CDR2 FYNNEI. Trimming pared 8 bases from V and 0 bases from J, leaving 20 bases between. CDR3 length: 16 amino acids. The CDR3 bases are TGTGCCAGCGATCCCCTGGGGACGGTGAGCTCCTACGAGCAGTACTTC. Amino acids: CASDPLGTVSSYEQYF. The full variable domain, with the rest looked up from reference TRBV2 and TRBJ2-7, is EPEVTQTPSHQVTQMGQEVILRCVPISNHLYFYWYRQILGQKVEFLVSFYNNEISEKSEIFDDQFSVERPDGSNFTLKIRSTKLEDSAMYFCASDPLGTVSSYEQYFGPGTRLTVT.

The chain couples TRBV5-1 to TRBJ2-3; D remains ambiguous. Germline V gene sequence: CDR1 SGHRS, CDR2 YFSETQ. This CDR3 region has 13 residues. V gave up 4 bases and J gave up 6 bases, with 12 bases separating them. The chain's CDR3 is CASSPEKGDTQYF. Here the CDR3 DNA reads TGCGCCAGCAGCCCTGAGAAGGGCGATACGCAGTATTTT.

This chain's CDR3 is CASSRRDIRVYEQYF. CDR3 nucleotides: TGTGCCAGCAGTCGCCGGGACATTAGGGTATACGAGCAGTACTTC. This chain uses TRBV28 with TRBJ2-7; a possible D gene is TRBD1 (6 bases). V lost 5 bases, J lost 4 bases, and 18 bases lay in between. The CDR3 runs 15 residues. Per the germline V gene, CDR1 is MDHEN and CDR2 is SYDVKM.

V usage is TRBV14 and J usage is TRBJ2-7; the D is unclear. Trimming took off 4 bases at V and 6 bases at J, with 13 bases between the two ends. Germline V lookup: CDR1 SGHDN, CDR2 FVKESK. The CDR3 is 13 residues long. In DNA, the CDR3 is TGTGCCAGCAGCCCTAGGTCTTCTGGCGAGCAGTACTTC. Translated, it gives CASSPRSSGEQYF.

This sequence joins TRBV6-1 and TRBJ1-2, with a possible D match to TRBD1 (6 bases). Germline assignment: CDR1 MNHNS and CDR2 SASEGT. CDR3 length equals 13 residues. V was clipped by 2 bases and J by 5 bases, with 9 bases between them. For the CDR3, the DNA is TGTGCCAGCAGTGAACAAGGGGGTTATGGCTACACCTTC. Residues: CASSEQGGYGYTF.

The J gene is TRBJ1-2, the V gene TRBV7-9; 9 bases are a match to TRBD1. This CDR3 has 13 residues. From germline, CDR1 is SEHNR and CDR2 FQNEAQ (reference sequence). Trimming at V came to 6 bases and at J to 8 bases, leaving 7 bases not matched to a gene. CDR3 amino acids: CASSWTGAEGYTF. The CDR3 nucleotides are TGTGCCAGCAGTTGGACAGGGGCGGAAGGCTACACCTTC.

The J gene is TRBJ2-5, the V gene TRBV5-8, with D perhaps TRBD1 (7 bases). The CDR3 has 15 amino acids. Trimming shortened V by 4 bases and J by 1 base, and 14 bases separated the two germline ends. Germline V gene sequence: CDR1 SGHTS, CDR2 YDEGEE. The CDR3 coding sequence is TGTGCCAGCAGCCAGGGGGGCACTATCCAAGAGACCCAGTACTTC. As protein: CASSQGGTIQETQYF.

V gene TRBV12-5 combines with J gene TRBJ2-7; 7 nucleotides line up with TRBD1. After removal of 4 bases from V and 3 bases from J, the junction contained 9 bases not matched to a gene. The germline V gene has CDR1 LGHNT and CDR2 FRNRAP. CDR3 size: 15 residues. DNA for the CDR3: TGTGCTAGTGGTTATGAACAGGGGTTCGGCTACGAGCAGTACTTC. It specifies CASGYEQGFGYEQYF. The variable domain in full, completed from reference TRBV12-5 and TRBJ2-7, reads DARVTQTPRHKVTEMGQEVTMRCQPILGHNTVFWYRQTMMQGLELLAYFRNRAPLDDSGMPKDRFSAEMPDATLATLKIQPSEPRDSAVYFCASGYEQGFGYEQYFGPGTRLTVT.

The gene calls are TRBV27 and TRBJ1-5, with 9 bases lining up with TRBD1. CDR1 and CDR2 from the germline V gene are MNHEY and SMNVEV (reference sequence). Trimming cost V 3 bases and J 4 bases; bases outside gene matches: 4. CDR3 length: 15 amino acids. The CDR3: CASSLGTGRNQPQHF. CDR3 nucleotide sequence: TGTGCCAGCAGTTTGGGGACAGGGAGAAATCAGCCCCAGCATTTT.

This clone was seen just once. At the DNA level, this CDR3 is encoded by other sequences in the same sample as well. The chain has TRBV25-1 and TRBJ2-5; no clear D gene. The CDR3 runs to 14 residues. V lost 5 bases to trimming and J lost 4 bases, with 14 bases between them. Germline loops: CDR1 MGHDK, CDR2 SYGVNS. CDR3 loop: CASSYSQGPETQYF. The DNA of the CDR3 is TGTGCCAGCAGTTATAGCCAAGGCCCAGAGACCCAGTACTTC.

V usage is TRBV5-3 and J usage is TRBJ2-5, with D uncertain. TRBV5-3 is noted as an ORF with a role that remains uncertain. This CDR3 spans 12 amino acids. V shed 10 bases and J shed 5 bases, with 15 bases lying between them. The CDR3 DNA follows: TGTGCCCCCCCTATGGATGGGGAGACCCAGTACTTC. Residues: CAPPMDGETQYF.

The chain employs TRBV11-3 and TRBJ2-1; D unclear. The CDR3 covers 15 residues. Germline-derived CDR1 and CDR2 are SGHNT and YENEEA. V lost 6 bases, J lost 2 bases, and 14 bases lay in between. The CDR3 coding sequence is TGTGCCAGCAGTACGTTACCGAGGACCTACAATGAGCAGTTCTTC. The encoded protein is CASSTLPRTYNEQFF. Using reference TRBV11-3 and TRBJ2-1 for the parts outside the CDR3, the full variable domain is EAGVVQSPRYKIIEKKQPVAFWCNPISGHNTLYWYLQNLGQGPELLIRYENEEAVDDSQLPKDRFSAERLKGVDSTLKIQPAELGDSAVYLCASSTLPRTYNEQFFGPGTRLTVL.

The V call is TRBV27, the J call TRBJ2-5; 12 nucleotides agree with TRBD2. V lost 7 bases to trimming and J lost 4 bases; unmatched junction nucleotides: 7. From germline, CDR1 is MNHEY and CDR2 SMNVEV (reference sequence). The CDR3 extends over 15 amino acids. As DNA, the CDR3 is TGTGCCAGCAAGAGACTAGCGGGAGTCCCAGAGACCCAGTACTTC. Its translation is CASKRLAGVPETQYF.

With regard to this clone: The sample contains more than one DNA sequence encoding this CDR3. The J gene is TRBJ1-1, the V gene TRBV10-1, with D possibly matching TRBD1 (6 bases). CDR1 and CDR2 (germline): WNHNN, SYGVQD (reference sequence). The CDR3 is 12 amino acids. Trimming took 4 bases from V and 4 from J, leaving 7 bases between them. In DNA, the CDR3 is TGCGCCAGCAGTGGGGACACCACTGAAGCTTTCTTT. Residues: CASSGDTTEAFF.

This clone was counted once. The V gene is TRBV9, the J gene TRBJ1-6; TRBD1 aligns across 12 bases. CDR3 length: 16 residues. CDR1 and CDR2 (germline): SGDLS, YYNGEE. Unmatched junction bases numbered 11, after V lost 2 bases and J lost 14 bases. CDR3 nucleotides: TGTGCCAGCAGCGTCGGGGGGGGGACAGGGGGCTCAGCCCTCCACTTT. Translation gives CASSVGGGTGGSALHF.

The J gene is TRBJ1-1, the V gene TRBV4-1, with a weak D call TRBD1 (6 bases). The CDR3 is 16 residues long. The germline gives CDR1 MGHRA, CDR2 YSYEKL. The V and J ends lost 4 bases and 5 bases respectively, with 20 bases between them. The CDR3 reads CASSLPAGGARTEAFF. The CDR3, as DNA: TGCGCCAGCAGCCTCCCCGCCGGGGGGGCGCGGACTGAAGCTTTCTTT.

DNA for the CDR3: TGTGCCAGCAGTGAATCCGGGGGGAATTCACCCCTCCACTTT. Residues: CASSESGGNSPLHF. The chain carries TRBV25-1 and TRBJ1-6, with D tentatively TRBD1 (5 bases). CDR3 length equals 14 residues. Trimming shortened V by 1 base and J by 7 bases, and 8 bases separated the two germline ends. Germline V gene lookup returns CDR1 MGHDK and CDR2 SYGVNS.

J is TRBJ2-5 and V is TRBV5-6; 14 positions agree with TRBD2. The V gene end was trimmed by 1 base and the J gene end by 5 bases; junction bases not matched to a gene: 4. The CDR3 runs 16 residues. Germline V gene lookup returns CDR1 SGHDT and CDR2 YYEEEE. The CDR3 DNA follows: TGTGCCAGCAGCTTGCGACTAGCGGGAGGGGTGGAGACCCAGTACTTC. Translation gives CASSLRLAGGVETQYF.